This record looks at one T cell receptor beta chain sequence and its context. Its antigen remains undetermined. No base-level quality is on record; no much larger clone is a single base apart. These data come from a study of beta chain features in type 1 diabetes (dated by TCRdb to 2017 to 2018). Looking at the study overall: Mean age, gender distribution, total cell number and subset yield were not different between patients and healthy donors. In the study, recently diagnosed type 1 diabetes patients and matched healthy donors were compared on the TCRB repertoires of their sorted circulating CD4+ T cell subsets. Regulatory and stem cell-like memory subsets were isolated from only 8 patients and roughly 8 healthy donors, whereas naive and central memory subsets came from all 30 or so donors. A total of about 100,000,000 sorted cells were examined across all samples, and RNA yield correlated strongly with the number of cells per subset. Broader findings and caveats from the paper: Because the HLA sub-analyses included only small numbers of individuals, any influence of HLA type on TCRB rearrangement was left unresolved. At VDJ recombination sites, type 1 diabetes patients had fewer insertions and more deleted nucleotides, which implies abnormalities in thymic rearrangement. Because cDNA was sequenced instead of genomic DNA, activated cells with high expression could be over-represented, although the groups did not differ in activation or CD3 levels. Type 1 diabetes patients showed a moderate but significant shortening of TCRB CDR3 length in all four CD4+ subsets. PCR might favor shorter templates, but patient and control samples were amplified and corrected together, so any skew would affect both groups equally. Naive, central memory and regulatory TCRB repertoires appeared to be more similar among patients than among healthy donors.

The germline V gene gives CDR1 as MNHNS and CDR2 as SASEGT. V is reduced by 2 bases and J by 3 bases, leaving a spacing of 10 bases between them. Inclusive of the bounding cysteine and phenylalanine, the CDR3 is 14 residues long. The sequence is cut down to CDR3 DNA, 42 bases in frame from base 1. The entire isolated RNA was reverse transcribed using the High Capacity cDNA Reverse Transcription Kit, and thus expressed TCRB transcripts were sequenced. Naive, central memory and regulatory T cell samples underwent deep immunoSEQ sequencing, averaging about 3.57 million total reads per sample. Sorted cells were lysed in RLT buffer, and RNA was extracted using DNase-treated RNeasy Micro or Mini kits according to cell number. To prevent cross-contamination, every cell subset was processed on its own, while patient and healthy donor samples were processed together. Using the immunoSEQ multiplex PCR, TCRB sequences were amplified from cDNA into 87-bp fragments spanning the CDR3 region. The amplicons were sequenced using the Illumina HiSeq platform. Regarding the original processing steps: Synthetic template baselines were used to correct PCR bias computationally, reads within Hamming distance 2 were collapsed together, and singletons that could not be merged were discarded. Reads were aligned against IMGT to assign V, D and J genes, CDR3 length and insertions or deletions at six rearrangement sites. Within each subset, clonotype counts were normalized to the number of sorted cells before true diversity and Gini coefficients were calculated with the tcR R package. The overlap coefficient, calculated on TCRB nucleotide sequences, was used to quantify repertoire sharing. As a proxy for the pre-selection repertoire, out-of-frame TCRB sequences from naive cells were analyzed. Sourced from immuneACCESS, this table was stored by TCRdb with only in-frame sequences that have V and J called. A share of the clones is absent; for the studies checked, an unresolved V gene accounts for under half, and the remainder has no known explanation. D and trimming come from the DNA, and the V and J calls and clone size come from that table. For this sample the table gives about 270,000 clones, of which around an eighth were detected only once. Jointly, the top ten make up about 0.017% of the sample.

Each donor gave one peripheral blood draw, averaging roughly 100 mL, which was collected into heparinised tubes. Using a panel that included CD45RO, CCR7, CD25, CD127, CD95 and CD27, naive, central memory, regulatory and stem cell-like memory CD4+ T cells were sorted on a BD FACSAria II. A purity above 98% was achieved for all sorted populations. PBMCs were isolated immediately by Lymphoprep density gradient centrifugation and stained directly without culture. So that batch effects would be minimized, each experiment stained and sorted samples in pairs, pairing one healthy donor with one patient. The source material was naive CD4+ T cells from blood. The cell subset or site label for this specimen denotes: true naive CD4+ T cells. This clonotype was obtained from a man under 40 with type 1 diabetes. The rearranged segments are TRBV6-1 and TRBJ1-1; TRBD1 might be the D gene, on 5 matching bases. The CDR3 reads as follows: CASSETGGDTEAFF. Read as DNA, the sequence is TGTGCCAGCAGTGAAACGGGAGGGGACACTGAAGCTTTCTTT.